These 24 T cell receptor beta chains were sequenced from one sample in a study of identical twins. One entry per CDR3 protein results from TCRdb running MiXCR on the 5' RACE reads. This repertoire shows around 680,000 distinct CDR3 sequences, 8% to 9% found once; its top ten account for approximately 0.94%. These data were also filed under a second study, of yellow fever vaccine responses in identical twins.

The sample taken for sequencing was PBMCs. These receptor sequences come from a woman in her late teens or twenties in good health.

The V and J genes are TRBV5-6 and TRBJ2-1; 15 nucleotides agree with TRBD2. The CDR3 length is 16 residues. Germline V gives CDR1 SGHDT, CDR2 YYEEEE. The junction had 6 bases not matched to a gene; V was cut back by 2 bases and J by 9 bases. The CDR3 here is CASSFWTSGRAGEQFF. The CDR3 DNA reads as TGTGCCAGCAGCTTTTGGACTAGCGGGAGGGCCGGTGAGCAGTTCTTC.

Ten or more counts support this clonotype. The chain uses TRBV5-1 and TRBJ2-7; no reliable D call. The CDR3 extends over 13 amino acids. Looked up from germline, CDR1 is SGHRS and CDR2 is YFSETQ. V was shortened by 3 bases and J by 3 bases, with 10 bases between the two germline ends. CDR3 coding DNA: TGCGCCAGCAGCTCCGAGCCCCGCTACGAGCAGTACTTC. It specifies CASSSEPRYEQYF.

The chain has TRBV6-5 and TRBJ1-1, with D unresolved. The CDR3 covers 11 residues. In germline, CDR1 is MNHEY, CDR2 SVGAGI. Trimming removed 7 bases from V and 7 bases from J, with 10 bases in between. In DNA, the CDR3 is TGTGCCAGCACCGCATTCGGTGAAGCTTTCTTT. It specifies CASTAFGEAFF.

The chain employs TRBV27 and TRBJ2-1; 7 bases map to TRBD2. Germline trimming cut 6 bases from V and 0 bases from J; bases unmatched to any gene: 5. The CDR3 runs to 15 residues. From germline, CDR1 is MNHEY and CDR2 SMNVEV (reference sequence). CDR3 sequence reads: CASREAGLSYNEQFF. The DNA for the CDR3 is TGTGCCAGCAGAGAAGCGGGGCTCTCCTACAATGAGCAGTTCTTC.

In its sample, this clonotype was seen a few times. The chain combines TRBV20-1 with TRBJ2-5; D uncertain. Per the germline V gene, CDR1 is DFQATT and CDR2 is SNEGSKA (reference sequence). The CDR3 is made up of 11 amino acids. The ends were cut back, 3 bases at V and 5 bases at J, with 7 bases in the middle. CDR3 coding DNA: TGCAGTGCTAGTCGATGGGAGACCCAGTACTTC. This gives the protein CSASRWETQYF.

This clonotype appeared a few times. The chain employs TRBV13 and TRBJ2-1; D gene unclear. Germline V gene data show CDR1 as PRHDT and CDR2 as FYEKMQ (reference sequence). Trimming cost V 6 bases and J 6 bases, with 15 bases left between them. The CDR3 is 14 residues long. CDR3 bases: TGTGCCAGCAGTTCAAATCTCCCCATCAATGAGCAGTTCTTC. Its protein product is CASSSNLPINEQFF.

The rearrangement links TRBV28 to TRBJ2-3, with TRBD2 matching over 7 bases. The germline gives CDR1 MDHEN, CDR2 SYDVKM. V shed 5 bases and J 10 bases; nucleotides not matched to a gene: 9. This CDR3 is 13 amino acids long. In nucleotides, the CDR3 is TGTGCCAGCAGTCCCGGAGTAGCGGGTCCGCAGTATTTT. Protein product: CASSPGVAGPQYF. The full variable domain, rest sourced from reference TRBV28 and TRBJ2-3, is DVKVTQSSRYLVKRTGEKVFLECVQDMDHENMFWYRQDPGLGLRLIYFSYDVKMKEKGDIPEGYSVSREKKERFSLILESASTNQTSMYLCASSPGVAGPQYFGPGTRLTVL.

The CDR3 reads CASTGLRRTDTQYF. In DNA, the CDR3 is TGTGCCAGTACAGGGCTTAGGAGGACAGATACGCAGTATTTT. V is TRBV12-3 or TRBV12-4 and J is TRBJ2-3, with TRBD1 as a possible D gene (6 bases). Trimming stripped 9 bases from V and 3 bases from J, with 16 bases between. The CDR3 length is 14 residues.

The chain uses TRBV18 and TRBJ2-1; D possibly corresponds to TRBD1 (5 bases). The CDR3 spans 14 residues. The germline CDR1 and CDR2 sequences are KGHSH and LQKENI. Trimming took 3 bases from V and 4 from J, leaving 10 bases between them. The CDR3 bases are TGTGCCAGCTCACCGACAGCAGCTTACAATGAGCAGTTCTTC. Residues: CASSPTAAYNEQFF.

This chain uses TRBV11-3 with TRBJ2-1; no clear D. Germline CDR1 is SGHNT and CDR2 is YENEEA. The CDR3 has 14 residues. V dropped 5 bases and J dropped 10 bases, with 18 bases sitting between them. The CDR3 reads CASSPYGPGGEQFF. The CDR3 nucleotides are TGTGCCAGCAGCCCTTACGGGCCTGGTGGGGAGCAGTTCTTC. Full variable domain (missing parts from reference TRBV11-3 and TRBJ2-1): EAGVVQSPRYKIIEKKQPVAFWCNPISGHNTLYWYLQNLGQGPELLIRYENEEAVDDSQLPKDRFSAERLKGVDSTLKIQPAELGDSAVYLCASSPYGPGGEQFFGPGTRLTVL.

The V call is TRBV7-9, the J call TRBJ2-3; 9 bases are a match to TRBD2. This CDR3 contains 17 residues. Germline V CDR1 and CDR2: SEHNR, FQNEAQ (reference sequence). V was pared by 7 bases and J by 9 bases, with 20 bases of the junction left unmatched. The CDR3 reads CASIFTIAGVPGGTQYF. The CDR3 coding sequence is TGTGCCAGCATCTTTACTATAGCGGGGGTCCCTGGGGGAACGCAGTATTTT.

In this sample, this clonotype turned up many times. This sequence joins TRBV5-1 and TRBJ2-1, with D maybe TRBD1 (6 bases). The CDR3 runs to 14 residues. In germline, CDR1 is SGHRS, CDR2 YFSETQ. The germline V and J ends were trimmed by 6 bases and 1 base, with 11 bases remaining between them. CDR3 loop: CASNIGGSYNEQFF. Here the CDR3 DNA reads TGCGCCAGCAATATAGGGGGTTCCTACAATGAGCAGTTCTTC.

This clonotype occurred a few times. This CDR3 is missing its conserved last phenylalanine or tryptophan, likely due to a read error. The DNA is omitted, as the CDR3 cannot be located on it reliably, and the CDR3 follows TCRdb's listing. This chain uses TRBV7-9 with TRBJ2-1; the table assigns TRBD1, which was not confirmed against the DNA. Germline-derived CDR1 and CDR2 are SEHNR and FQNEAQ (reference sequence). From its first to its last residue, the CDR3 has 12 amino acids. CDR3 sequence: CASSLGPTAQEV.

The gene calls are TRBV27 and TRBJ2-2; D ambiguous. Germline values: CDR1 MNHEY, CDR2 SMNVEV (reference sequence). V was clipped by 4 bases and J by 6 bases, with 18 bases between them. This CDR3 has 16 residues. CDR3 amino acids: CASSWGWADGPGELFF. The CDR3 nucleotides read TGTGCCAGCAGTTGGGGTTGGGCCGACGGCCCCGGGGAGCTGTTTTTT.

The chain is built from TRBV7-2 and TRBJ2-1; D possibly corresponds to TRBD2 (6 bases). The V gene lost 0 bases and the J gene lost 6 bases, with 21 bases spanning the gap. Germline values: CDR1 SGHTA, CDR2 FQGNSA. This CDR3 comprises 18 residues. Here the CDR3 reads CASSLAPAGRQSVNEQFF. CDR3 DNA: TGTGCCAGCAGCTTAGCGCCCGCGGGGAGACAATCGGTCAATGAGCAGTTCTTC.

V usage is TRBV7-3 and J usage is TRBJ2-1; D is undetermined. The V end lost 4 bases, the J end lost 4 bases, and 8 bases lay between the germline ends. From germline, CDR1 is SGHTA and CDR2 FQGTGA. This CDR3 has 13 amino acids. CDR3 protein: CASSSTEYNEQFF. In nucleotides, the CDR3 is TGTGCCAGCAGCTCCACAGAATACAATGAGCAGTTCTTC.

This clonotype has more than one count but fewer than ten. The chain has TRBV7-9 and TRBJ2-5, with 8 bases fitting TRBD1. Per the germline V gene, CDR1 is SEHNR and CDR2 is FQNEAQ (reference sequence). The CDR3 is 15 residues long. V was clipped by 0 bases and J by 0 bases; unmatched bases: 0. The CDR3 loop is CASSLAQGDQETQYF. CDR3 in DNA: TGTGCCAGCAGCTTAGCACAGGGGGACCAAGAGACCCAGTACTTC.

This clonotype appeared a few times. CDR3 region: CASSWIRTGELFF. The CDR3 nucleotides read TGTGCCAGCAGTTGGATTCGTACCGGGGAGCTGTTTTTT. The chain employs TRBV2 and TRBJ2-2; D unresolved. The V end was cut by 5 bases, the J end by 5 bases, with 9 bases between. The CDR3 contains 13 residues. Per germline, CDR1 SNHLY and CDR2 FYNNEI.

This clonotype was picked up a small number of times. For the CDR3, the DNA is TGCAGTGCCAGGACAGTTCAAGATACGCAGTATTTT. Protein sequence: CSARTVQDTQYF. The V and J genes are TRBV20-1 and TRBJ2-3; tentatively, D is TRBD1 (6 bases). Germline loops: CDR1 DFQATT, CDR2 SNEGSKA (reference sequence). The CDR3 length is 12 residues. Trimming took off 6 bases at V and 5 bases at J, with 12 bases between the two ends.

This CDR3 reads CASSQTQGAANEQYF. The CDR3 region has the DNA TGTGCCAGCAGTCAGACCCAGGGGGCGGCCAACGAGCAGTACTTC. The chain couples TRBV6-1 to TRBJ2-7, with 8 bases lining up with TRBD1. V was pared by 5 bases and J by 5 bases, with 11 bases of the junction left unmatched. Germline loops: CDR1 MNHNS, CDR2 SASEGT. CDR3 length: 15 residues.

The rearrangement links TRBV7-9 to TRBJ2-1, with 11 bases that match TRBD2. This CDR3 contains 13 residues. Germline CDR1 SEHNR, CDR2 FQNEAQ (reference sequence). V lost 10 bases to trimming and J lost 10 bases; unmatched junction nucleotides: 9. The CDR3 region has the DNA TGTGCCACTCGTAGCGGGGGGGCCATAGAGCAGTTCTTC. It translates to CATRSGGAIEQFF.

This clonotype was recorded at least ten times. This chain connects TRBV29-1 to TRBJ2-7, with 12 positions matching TRBD2. Germline lookup yields CDR1 SQVTM and CDR2 ANQGSEA. The CDR3 consists of 13 residues. The V gene end was trimmed by 7 bases and the J gene end by 3 bases; junction bases not matched to a gene: 4. CDR3 residues: CSAAGLAGYEQYF. Written as DNA, the CDR3 is TGCAGCGCAGCGGGACTAGCGGGCTACGAGCAGTACTTC.

This clonotype was detected a few times. The chain has TRBV20-1 and TRBJ2-3; 7 nucleotides agree with TRBD2. Germline V gives CDR1 DFQATT, CDR2 SNEGSKA (reference sequence). CDR3 length: 15 residues. The V and J ends lost 5 bases and 5 bases, in that order; junction bases with no gene match: 13. The CDR3 spells CSAGLGASGQDTQYF. Here the CDR3 DNA reads TGCAGTGCTGGGCTCGGGGCTAGCGGACAAGATACGCAGTATTTT.

This clonotype was found a few times. This rearrangement joins TRBV5-1 to TRBJ2-4; D is unclear. CDR1 is SGHRS and CDR2 is YFSETQ in the germline V gene. The V end was cut by 5 bases, the J end by 0 bases, with 9 bases between. The CDR3 contains 14 residues. The CDR3 here is CASSTPPAKNIQYF. CDR3 bases: TGCGCCAGCAGTACTCCCCCAGCCAAAAACATTCAGTACTTC.